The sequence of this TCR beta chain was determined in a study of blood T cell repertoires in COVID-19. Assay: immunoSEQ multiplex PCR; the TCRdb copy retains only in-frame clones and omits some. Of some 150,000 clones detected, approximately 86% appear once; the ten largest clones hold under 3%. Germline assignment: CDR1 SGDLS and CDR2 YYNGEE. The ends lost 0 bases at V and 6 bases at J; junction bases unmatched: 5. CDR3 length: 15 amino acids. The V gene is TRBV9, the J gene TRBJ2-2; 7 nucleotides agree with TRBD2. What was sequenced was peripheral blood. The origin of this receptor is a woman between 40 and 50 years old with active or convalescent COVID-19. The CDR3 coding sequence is TGTGCCAGCAGCGTAGCACAGCGGGACGCCGGGGAGCTGTTTTTT. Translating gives CASSVAQRDAGELFF.